These 15 T cell receptor beta chains share one sample of origin, sequenced in a study of blood T cells in healthy people across ages (dated by TCRdb to between 2014 and 2016). The method behind the library was 5' RACE. These reads were obtained on an Illumina HiSeq 2500. A second PCR of 7 to 11 cycles was performed with a sample-barcoded 5' primer and a J-beta primer mix. TCRdb reran the public reads through fastp at Q25 and MiXCR, keeping productive beta chains. A single entry per CDR3 protein holds the most common genes and DNA from its merged rows. The sample table records some 930,000 distinct CDR3 sequences; approximately 32% of these occur just once. The ten largest clones represent roughly a tenth of the sample. These same data were also listed under a study on T cells of mothers and their children.

Sequencing was done on a sample of blood. These receptors were taken from a woman aged 40 to 55 in good health.

CDR3 in DNA: TGTGCCAGCAGAGGGGGGGCCGGTGAGCAGTTCTTC. Its translation is CASRGGAGEQFF. The rearrangement joins TRBV28 to TRBJ2-1, with D maybe TRBD2 (7 bases). CDR1 is MDHEN, CDR2 SYDVKM, per germline. This CDR3 has 12 residues. V dropped 6 bases and J dropped 9 bases, with 12 bases sitting between them.

In regard to this clonotype: One junction end does not reproduce the germline sequence, and a read error may be involved. V gene TRBV28 combines with J gene TRBJ2-5; a weak D match, TRBD2 (6 bases). Germline values: CDR1 MDHEN, CDR2 SYDVKM. This CDR3 is 15 amino acids long. CDR3 coding DNA: TGTGCCGGCAGCTCTCAACGGGGACTTTCATACGGGCAGTACTTC. Amino acid sequence: CAGSSQRGLSYGQYF.

The V and J genes are TRBV20-1 and TRBJ1-6, with 7 bases matching TRBD1. Germline-derived CDR1 and CDR2 are DFQATT and SNEGSKA (reference sequence). V lost 1 base, J lost 0 bases, and 9 bases stayed unmatched. The CDR3 is 18 amino acids. DNA of the CDR3: TGCAGTGCTAGAGCCTCCGGGGCAGGGGGCTCCTATAATTCACCCCTCCACTTT. As protein: CSARASGAGGSYNSPLHF.

This clonotype was counted at least ten times. The chain joins TRBV4-3 to TRBJ2-5; TRBD2 aligns across 8 bases. The CDR3 has 15 residues. In germline, CDR1 is LGHNA, CDR2 YSLEER. V lost 3 bases and J lost 2; bases outside the gene matches: 5. In DNA form, the CDR3 reads TGCGCCAGCAGCCAGGGCGGGGGGATACAAGAGACCCAGTACTTC. The encoded protein is CASSQGGGIQETQYF.

This clonotype was detected only once. This sequence may be a read error, since a much larger clone differs from it by one base. The V call is TRBV6-6, the J call TRBJ1-2, with 11 bases fitting TRBD1. The CDR3 totals 14 residues. V trimming: 8 bases; J trimming: 5 bases; junction bases outside the gene matches: 7. Germline V CDR1 and CDR2: MNHNY, SVGAGI (reference sequence). In nucleotides, the CDR3 is TGTGCCAGCCGGAAGGGGACAGGGGGGTATGGCTACACCTTC. It is translated as CASRKGTGGYGYTF.

Remarks on this clonotype: A much larger clone lies a single base off, so this may be a read error. This CDR3 fails to terminate in the conserved phenylalanine or tryptophan, so it likely reflects a read error. The chain is built from TRBV7-9 and TRBJ2-1, with D perhaps matching TRBD2 (7 bases). CDR1 is SEHNR, CDR2 FQNEAQ, per germline (reference sequence). V was pared by 2 bases and J by 7 bases, with 18 bases between. This CDR3 spans 16 amino acids. CDR3 protein: CASSLMPGGLGNEQFI. The CDR3 DNA reads as TGTGCCAGCAGCTTAATGCCGGGGGGCCTAGGAAATGAGCAGTTCATC.

The V gene is TRBV5-5, the J gene TRBJ1-1; perhaps TRBD1 as D (5 bases). This CDR3 region has 15 residues. From germline, CDR1 is SGHKS and CDR2 YYEKEE (reference sequence). Trimming stripped 0 bases from V and 5 bases from J, with 14 bases between. DNA for the CDR3: TGTGCCAGCAGCTTGGCCTTGAGGGGTAGTACTGAAGCTTTCTTT. This gives the protein CASSLALRGSTEAFF. The whole variable domain, remainder taken from reference TRBV5-5 and TRBJ1-1, is DAGVTQSPTHLIKTRGQQVTLRCSPISGHKSVSWYQQVLGQGPQFIFQYYEKEERGRGNFPDRFSARQFPNYSSELNVNALLLGDSALYLCASSLALRGSTEAFFGQGTRLTVV.

The chain recombines TRBV5-1 with TRBJ2-1; perhaps D is TRBD1 or TRBD2 (6 bases each). Trimming removed 0 bases at V and 9 bases at J, with 10 bases between. From germline, CDR1 is SGHRS and CDR2 YFSETQ. This CDR3 has 13 amino acids. The CDR3 nucleotides read TGCGCCAGCAGCTTGGAAGGGGGAGGTGAGCAGTTCTTC. Translation: CASSLEGGGEQFF.

At least ten counts were recorded for this clonotype. The V and J genes are TRBV6-5 and TRBJ2-1; D perhaps matches TRBD1 (6 bases). Trimming cost V 6 bases and J 3 bases, with 21 bases left between them. This CDR3 is built from 17 residues. CDR1 is MNHEY, CDR2 SVGAGI, per germline. CDR3: CASSLSSGQRGYNEQFF. DNA of the CDR3: TGTGCCAGCAGCCTCTCCTCGGGACAACGGGGCTACAATGAGCAGTTCTTC.

V and J are TRBV12-3 or TRBV12-4 and TRBJ1-2, with a possible D match to TRBD1 (6 bases). This CDR3 comprises 14 residues. V was shortened by 6 bases and J by 3 bases, with 14 bases between the two germline ends. CDR3 bases: TGTGCCAGCAGCGGACAGACAGCAGACTATGGCTACACCTTC. As protein: CASSGQTADYGYTF.

The V gene is TRBV6-2 or TRBV6-3, the J gene TRBJ2-5; D is possibly TRBD1 or TRBD2 (5 bases each). The CDR3 is 16 residues long. V was shortened by 4 bases and J by 11 bases, with 26 bases between the two germline ends. The germline V gene encodes CDR1 MNHEY and CDR2 SVGEGT. In nucleotides, the CDR3 is TGTGCCAGCAGTTCAGAGGGCCAGGGATCGGGCAATGAGCAGTACTTC. This codes for CASSSEGQGSGNEQYF.

This clonotype was picked up many times. The chain carries TRBV12-3 or TRBV12-4 and TRBJ2-4; D ambiguous. Trimming removed 3 bases from V and 5 bases from J, with 14 bases in between. The CDR3 extends over 15 amino acids. The CDR3 DNA reads as TGTGCCAGCAGTTTGAGAAGGTCCCCCGAAAACATTCAGTACTTC. This encodes CASSLRRSPENIQYF.

This clonotype was picked up a small number of times. The rearrangement links TRBV9 to TRBJ1-1; perhaps TRBD1 as D (6 bases). This CDR3 has 16 amino acids. Germline assignment: CDR1 SGDLS and CDR2 YYNGEE. Trimming removed 3 bases at V and 4 bases at J, with 19 bases between. The CDR3 sequence is CASSARSSVRGTEAFF. The CDR3 DNA sequence: TGTGCCAGCAGCGCACGAAGTAGTGTCAGGGGCACTGAAGCTTTCTTT.

This clonotype was seen more than once but under ten times. A read error may explain this, as a much larger clone is one base away. This sequence joins TRBV6-2 or TRBV6-3 and TRBJ2-4; 14 bases match TRBD2. The CDR3 consists of 16 residues. In germline, CDR1 is MNHEY, CDR2 SVGEGT. The V and J ends lost 6 bases and 13 bases, in that order; junction bases with no gene match: 14. The CDR3 is CASRRLAGGLYNEQYF. The CDR3 region has the DNA TGTGCCAGCAGACGACTAGCGGGGGGGCTATACAATGAGCAGTACTTC.

The table lists this clonotype with a few counts. The chain employs TRBV30 and TRBJ2-7, with D hard to call. The CDR3 is made up of 14 amino acids. V lost 1 base to trimming and J lost 2 bases, with 12 bases between them. In germline, CDR1 is GTSNPN, CDR2 SVGIG (reference sequence). The CDR3 DNA follows: TGTGCCTGGAGTGAGGGTCTTGGAGCCTACGAGCAGTACTTC. Its translation is CAWSEGLGAYEQYF. Full variable domain (outside the CDR3, taken from reference TRBV30 and TRBJ2-7): SQTIHQWPATLVQPVGSPLSLECTVEGTSNPNLYWYRQAAGRGLQLLFYSVGIGQISSEVPQNLSASRPQDRQFILSSKKLLLSDSGFYLCAWSEGLGAYEQYFGPGTRLTVT.